This T cell receptor (beta chain) originates from a study of post-analysis software for immune sequencing data. CDR1 and CDR2 (germline): KGHDR, SFDVKD. This CDR3 contains 15 residues. V lost 9 bases and J lost 1; bases outside the gene matches: 7. This clonotype appeared a few times. The antigen is unknown. General study findings and limits: Patients showed TRBV5-6, TRBV5-1 and TRBV20-1 among five TRBV segments more frequent than in controls.

Unique molecular identifiers featured in each of the TCR beta cDNA libraries. TCRdb redid the calling of the PCR reads with MiXCR, one entry per CDR3 protein. The profile covers a few hundred thousand distinct CDR3 sequences, with about a third appearing a single time and about an eighth taken by the ten largest. Sequencing was carried out using blood. The sequence came from a girl aged 10 to 17 with multiple sclerosis. The V call is TRBV24-1, the J call TRBJ2-5, with 10 bases aligning to TRBD1. CDR3 residues: CATGDDRGRQETQYF. The CDR3 nucleotides read TGTGCCACCGGGGATGACAGGGGGCGCCAAGAGACCCAGTACTTC.